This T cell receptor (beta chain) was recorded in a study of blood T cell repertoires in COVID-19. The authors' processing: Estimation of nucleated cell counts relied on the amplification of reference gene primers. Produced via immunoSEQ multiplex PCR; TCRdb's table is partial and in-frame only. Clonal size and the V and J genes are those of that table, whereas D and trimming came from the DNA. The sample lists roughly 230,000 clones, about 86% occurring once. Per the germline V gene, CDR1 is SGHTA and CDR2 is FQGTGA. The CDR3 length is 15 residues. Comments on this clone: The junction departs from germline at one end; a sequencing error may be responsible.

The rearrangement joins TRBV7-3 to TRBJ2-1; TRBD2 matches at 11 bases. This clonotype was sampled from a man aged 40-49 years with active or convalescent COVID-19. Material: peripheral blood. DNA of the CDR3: TGTGCCAGCAGCCTAACTAGCGGGAGAACGAATGAGCAGTTCTTC. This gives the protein CASSLTSGRTNEQFF.